The 31 T cell receptor beta chains listed next were all sequenced from one sample in a study of T cell responses to AZD1222 COVID-19 vaccine. The assay was immunoSEQ multiplex PCR, and TCRdb's table has in-frame clones only and misses some. The repertoire holds about 130,000 clones, with 92% as singletons. The sample in question was peripheral blood, obtained on day 0 of AZD1222 vaccination. These receptors all come from an adult in good health.

The rearrangement links TRBV7-8 to TRBJ2-5, with TRBD1 matching over 8 bases. From germline, CDR1 is SGHVS and CDR2 FQNEAQ. CDR3 length: 16 amino acids. Trimming at V came to 4 bases and at J to 5 bases, leaving 12 bases not matched to a gene. The DNA for the CDR3 is TGTGCCAGCAGCTCCCTAACCGGGACAGGAGGGGAGACCCAGTACTTC. Translation: CASSSLTGTGGETQYF. Variable domain in full (rest from reference TRBV7-8 and TRBJ2-5): GAGVSQSPRYKVAKRGQDVALRCDPISGHVSLFWYQQALGQGPEFLTYFQNEAQLDKSGLPSDRFFAERPEGSVSTLKIQRTQQEDSAVYLCASSSLTGTGGETQYFGPGTRLLVL.

V is TRBV2 and J is TRBJ1-6, with D possibly TRBD1 on 5 matching bases. With 11 bases removed from V and 13 bases from J, the gap between germline ends came to 27 bases. CDR1 and CDR2 (germline): SNHLY, FYNNEI. This CDR3 spans 15 amino acids. CDR3 sequence: CAGARLRGGNEPLHF. CDR3 DNA: TGTGCCGGGGCACGATTAAGGGGAGGAAATGAGCCCCTCCACTTT.

The J gene is TRBJ1-6, the V gene TRBV7-2; D possibly corresponds to TRBD1 (6 bases). CDR3 length: 15 amino acids. Germline V CDR1 and CDR2: SGHTA, FQGNSA. V shed 5 bases and J shed 10 bases, with 18 bases lying between them. The CDR3 nucleotides are TGTGCCAGCAGCGCCGGACAGCTTGGTTGGTCACCCCTCCACTTT. Its translation: CASSAGQLGWSPLHF.

The rearrangement joins TRBV7-3 to TRBJ2-5; D possibly corresponds to TRBD1 (5 bases). Germline V gene sequence: CDR1 SGHTA, CDR2 FQGTGA. This CDR3 region has 13 residues. V was pared by 4 bases and J by 2 bases, with 8 bases between. Here the CDR3 DNA reads TGTGCCAGCAGCTCGACAGTACAAGAGACCCAGTACTTC. Its translation: CASSSTVQETQYF.

The chain has TRBV14 and TRBJ2-5; D might be TRBD1 or TRBD2, each matching 6 bases. Germline-derived CDR1 and CDR2 are SGHDN and FVKESK. Deletions cut 4 bases from V and 4 bases from J, with 13 bases between. The CDR3 sequence is 14 residues long. CDR3 nucleotides: TGTGCCAGCAGCCGTATAGGGGGAGGAGAGACCCAGTACTTC. Protein: CASSRIGGGETQYF.

This chain links TRBV7-2 with TRBJ1-1; maybe TRBD1 (5 bases). V dropped 5 bases and J dropped 4 bases, with 11 bases sitting between them. This CDR3 has 13 amino acids. Germline assignment: CDR1 SGHTA and CDR2 FQGNSA. CDR3 coding DNA: TGTGCCAGCAGCCCCCAAGGGGCCACTGAAGCTTTCTTT. Amino acid sequence: CASSPQGATEAFF.

This sequence joins TRBV5-4 and TRBJ2-7; D is perhaps TRBD1 or TRBD2 (5 bases each). Germline CDR1 SGHNT, CDR2 YYREEE (reference sequence). The CDR3 runs 14 residues. Deletions cut 4 bases from V and 6 bases from J, with 17 bases between. The CDR3 bases are TGTGCCAGCAGCGGGGGACCGACTACGTTCGAGCAGTACTTC. Protein: CASSGGPTTFEQYF.

The V call is TRBV6-5, the J call TRBJ2-2; weak D call: TRBD1 (6 bases). Germline values: CDR1 MNHEY, CDR2 SVGAGI. V dropped 2 bases and J dropped 6 bases, with 10 bases sitting between them. CDR3 length: 14 amino acids. Here the CDR3 DNA reads TGTGCCAGCAGTTACGACAGGTTCTCCGGGGAGCTGTTTTTT. Translation: CASSYDRFSGELFF.

The chain links TRBV27 to TRBJ2-7; D unresolved. The germline CDR1 and CDR2 sequences are MNHEY and SMNVEV (reference sequence). The CDR3 is 14 amino acids. V lost 2 bases and J lost 1, with 9 bases in between. The CDR3 is CASSLRAASYEQYF. CDR3 nucleotide sequence: TGTGCCAGCAGTTTAAGGGCAGCTTCCTACGAGCAGTACTTC.

The genes are TRBV6-4 and TRBJ1-2, with D tentatively TRBD1 (6 bases). Germline V gives CDR1 MRHNA, CDR2 SNTAGT. The V end was cut by 0 bases, the J end by 2 bases, with 13 bases between. There are 16 residues in the CDR3. CDR3 DNA: TGTGCCAGCAGTGACTCGATACAGGGACCGAACTATGGCTACACCTTC. Translating it yields CASSDSIQGPNYGYTF.

This chain links TRBV7-2 with TRBJ2-2; TRBD1 aligns across 8 bases. The V gene's germline CDR1 is SGHTA and CDR2 FQGNSA. The length of the CDR3 is 13 residues. V was clipped by 5 bases and J by 7 bases; unmatched bases: 3. The CDR3 sequence is CASSPDRGGELFF. The DNA of the CDR3 is TGTGCCAGCAGCCCCGACAGGGGCGGGGAGCTGTTTTTT.

This clone was picked up one time. This chain uses TRBV24-1 with TRBJ2-1; 9 bases fit TRBD2. Germline CDR1 and CDR2: KGHDR and SFDVKD. This CDR3 spans 16 amino acids. With V trimmed by 3 bases and J by 5 bases, 7 bases remained unmatched. The DNA of the CDR3 is TGTGCCACCAGTGATCGGTCTAGCGGGGATAACAATGAGCAGTTCTTC. Translating it yields CATSDRSSGDNNEQFF.

This clone showed up just once. The chain links TRBV2 to TRBJ1-1; no definite D call. Germline CDR1 SNHLY, CDR2 FYNNEI. The CDR3 runs 15 residues. Trimming removed 6 bases from V and 0 bases from J, with 14 bases in between. In DNA form, the CDR3 reads TGTGCCAGCAGAGGCAGTTTGGGGTTGAACACTGAAGCTTTCTTT. Translation: CASRGSLGLNTEAFF. The full variable domain, in which reference TRBV2 and TRBJ1-1 provide the parts outside the CDR3, is EPEVTQTPSHQVTQMGQEVILRCVPISNHLYFYWYRQILGQKVEFLVSFYNNEISEKSEIFDDQFSVERPDGSNFTLKIRSTKLEDSAMYFCASRGSLGLNTEAFFGQGTRLTVV.

The chain joins TRBV18 to TRBJ1-2; D not certain. The CDR3 has 13 amino acids. Germline assignment: CDR1 KGHSH and CDR2 LQKENI. The V end lost 5 bases, the J end lost 6 bases, and 13 bases lay between the germline ends. The CDR3 DNA reads as TGTGCCAGCTCAACTGACCGGGAAGATGGCTACACCTTC. Protein: CASSTDREDGYTF.

J is TRBJ1-1 and V is TRBV5-1; D is possibly TRBD1 (6 bases). Germline V gene sequence: CDR1 SGHRS, CDR2 YFSETQ. The V gene lost 8 bases and the J gene lost 8 bases, with 10 bases spanning the gap. This CDR3 spans 10 amino acids. CDR3 in DNA: TGCGCCAGTGGGGGCACCGAAGCTTTCTTT. Protein product: CASGGTEAFF.

CDR3 nucleotides: TGTGCCAGCAGCACAGGCTACGAGCAGTACTTC. It translates to CASSTGYEQYF. The chain couples TRBV7-2 to TRBJ2-7; D perhaps matches TRBD1 (5 bases). Germline CDR1 is SGHTA and CDR2 is FQGNSA. Deletions cut 5 bases from V and 3 bases from J, with 5 bases between. The CDR3 contains 11 residues.

This clone came up once. The chain uses TRBV7-9 and TRBJ1-2, with no clear D. V dropped 5 bases and J dropped 4 bases, with 8 bases sitting between them. CDR1 is SEHNR, CDR2 FQNEAQ, per germline (reference sequence). The CDR3 runs to 12 residues. CDR3 sequence reads: CASSRGIYGYTF. The CDR3 DNA is TGTGCCAGCAGCCGCGGGATCTATGGCTACACCTTC.

This chain uses TRBV15 with TRBJ1-2; D gene unclear. Per germline, CDR1 LNHNV and CDR2 YYDKDF (reference sequence). The CDR3 has 15 amino acids. The germline V and J ends were trimmed by 0 bases and 8 bases, with 16 bases remaining between them. The CDR3 nucleotides are TGTGCCACCAGCAGAGATCGAGGCCGGGCTCGAGGCTACACCTTC. Amino acid sequence: CATSRDRGRARGYTF.

The rearrangement uses TRBV5-1 and TRBJ2-2; 10 bases line up with TRBD2. CDR1 and CDR2 (germline): SGHRS, YFSETQ. V lost 5 bases, J lost 4 bases, and 8 bases stayed unmatched. The CDR3 totals 16 residues. In nucleotides, the CDR3 is TGCGCCAGCAGGCCCGGGAGCGGGGGGGTCACCGGGGAGCTGTTTTTT. It is translated as CASRPGSGGVTGELFF.

The chain couples TRBV5-6 to TRBJ2-3; the D gene is possibly TRBD2 (6 bases). This CDR3 region has 17 residues. CDR1 and CDR2 (germline): SGHDT, YYEEEE. With 4 bases removed from V and 1 base from J, the gap between germline ends came to 19 bases. CDR3 sequence: CASSPDLGGAGTDTQYF. CDR3 nucleotides: TGTGCCAGCAGCCCGGACCTCGGAGGGGCGGGCACAGATACGCAGTATTTT.

The chain links TRBV24-1 to TRBJ2-1, with TRBD1 identical over 7 bases. In germline, CDR1 is KGHDR, CDR2 SFDVKD. With V trimmed by 1 base and J by 6 bases, 5 bases remained unmatched. The CDR3 totals 15 residues. CDR3 protein: CATSDFRDSTNEQFF. The CDR3, as DNA: TGTGCCACCAGTGATTTTCGGGACAGTACCAATGAGCAGTTCTTC.

V and J are TRBV7-9 and TRBJ1-4, with TRBD1 matching over 8 bases. The CDR3 is 14 residues long. The germline gives CDR1 SEHNR, CDR2 FQNEAQ (reference sequence). Trimming removed 5 bases from V and 8 bases from J; junction bases left unmatched: 7. Here the CDR3 DNA reads TGTGCCAGCAGCCTGGGACAGGTGGACGAAAAACTGTTTTTT. Its translation: CASSLGQVDEKLFF.

The chain carries TRBV10-3 and TRBJ1-5, with TRBD1 matching over 8 bases. This CDR3 comprises 14 residues. CDR1 and CDR2 from the germline V gene are ENHRY and SYGVKD. J gave up 6 bases and V 5 bases, and 6 bases lay outside the gene matches. CDR3 in amino acids: CAISLTGVIQPQHF. CDR3 sequence (DNA): TGTGCCATCAGTCTGACAGGGGTGATTCAGCCCCAGCATTTT.

CDR3 bases: TGTGCCAGCAGTTACCCGACTAGCGGGGGGGCAAGGGAGCAGTTCTTC. Translated, it gives CASSYPTSGGAREQFF. The J gene is TRBJ2-1, the V gene TRBV27; TRBD2 aligns across 14 bases. This CDR3 has 16 residues. V lost 4 bases, J lost 10 bases, and 9 bases stayed unmatched. Germline V CDR1 and CDR2: MNHEY, SMNVEV (reference sequence).

The rearrangement links TRBV10-1 to TRBJ2-4; D gene uncertain. This CDR3 region has 13 residues. The V gene's germline CDR1 is WNHNN and CDR2 SYGVQD (reference sequence). V was clipped by 3 bases and J by 8 bases, with 11 bases between them. CDR3 in DNA: TGCGCCAGCAGTGAAGGAAGAAGGGACATTCAGTACTTC. Protein: CASSEGRRDIQYF.

The chain combines TRBV4-3 with TRBJ2-7, with D hard to call. Germline CDR1 and CDR2: LGHNA and YSLEER. V gave up 0 bases and J gave up 5 bases, with 8 bases separating them. The length of the CDR3 is 13 residues. The CDR3 DNA reads TGCGCCAGCAGCCAAGATCATAATGACGAGCAGTACTTC. Protein product: CASSQDHNDEQYF.

The chain couples TRBV6-5 to TRBJ1-4; TRBD1 is a possible D gene (6 bases). This CDR3 has 14 residues. Trimming shortened V by 6 bases and J by 4 bases, and 12 bases separated the two germline ends. CDR1 MNHEY and CDR2 SVGAGI come from the germline V gene. The CDR3 coding sequence is TGTGCCAGCAGCCAACAGGGCGATAATGAAAAACTGTTTTTT. Its translation: CASSQQGDNEKLFF.

The CDR3 region is CASSLNPEYTNTGELFF. DNA of the CDR3: TGTGCCAGCAGCTTAAACCCGGAATATACGAACACCGGGGAGCTGTTTTTT. This chain uses TRBV7-3 with TRBJ2-2; D is uncertain. Germline CDR1 SGHTA, CDR2 FQGTGA. The V and J ends lost 1 base and 0 bases respectively, with 12 bases between them. CDR3 size: 17 residues.

The chain has TRBV29-1 and TRBJ1-2; possibly TRBD1 for D (5 bases). CDR3 length equals 11 residues. V was trimmed by 7 bases and J by 6 bases, leaving 12 bases between them. CDR1 is SQVTM, CDR2 ANQGSEA, per germline. This CDR3 is CSGDSADGYTF. The CDR3 nucleotides read TGCAGCGGCGACAGTGCCGATGGCTACACCTTC.

The J gene is TRBJ1-5, the V gene TRBV19; a possible D gene is TRBD1 (6 bases). The CDR3 is 14 residues long. Germline CDR1 and CDR2: LNHDA and SQIVND (reference sequence). V lost 3 bases and J lost 3, with 9 bases in between. CDR3 sequence: CASSIRQVNQPQHF. The CDR3 DNA sequence: TGTGCCAGTAGTATTAGACAGGTCAATCAGCCCCAGCATTTT.

The chain has TRBV4-1 and TRBJ2-3; 10 positions agree with TRBD1. The CDR3 is made up of 18 amino acids. The V segment lost 4 bases and the J segment 4 bases; nucleotides outside the gene matches: 14. Germline V gene sequence: CDR1 MGHRA, CDR2 YSYEKL. DNA of the CDR3: TGCGCCAGCAGCCCCACCAACACCGGGACAGGGGCTCCAGATACGCAGTATTTT. Its protein product is CASSPTNTGTGAPDTQYF.